This T cell receptor beta chain originates from a study of shared clonotypes between healthy human individuals. Overall study findings and caveats: Naive subsets generally had larger estimated richness than memory subsets.

The CDR3 is made up of 14 amino acids. The trim removed 4 bases at V and 2 bases at J, leaving 6 bases unmatched. Germline V gene sequence: CDR1 SGHDT, CDR2 YYEEEE. Splitting of each subset's genomic DNA was done evenly across several immunoSEQ plates. The sorted-subset replicate PCRs were given around 190 ng DNA, which is 25,000 to 35,000 T cell genomes. Sequenced by immunoSEQ multiplex PCR; TCRdb stores in-frame clones only, minus some. In the table there are some 1,900,000 clones, roughly 95% of which are singletons. Worth noting for this clone: The antigen remains undetermined.

CD8 cells classed as naive were CD45RO-negative and positively selected for CCR7, excluding terminally differentiated effector memory CD45RA+ cells. The specimen was naive CD8+ T cells sorted from blood. The sequence was obtained from a man between 18 and 35 years old in good health. The chain combines TRBV5-6 with TRBJ2-7, with 7 bases identical to TRBD1. The CDR3 sequence is CASSRGQITYEQYF. The CDR3 region has the DNA TGTGCCAGCAGCAGGGGACAGATAACCTACGAGCAGTACTTC.